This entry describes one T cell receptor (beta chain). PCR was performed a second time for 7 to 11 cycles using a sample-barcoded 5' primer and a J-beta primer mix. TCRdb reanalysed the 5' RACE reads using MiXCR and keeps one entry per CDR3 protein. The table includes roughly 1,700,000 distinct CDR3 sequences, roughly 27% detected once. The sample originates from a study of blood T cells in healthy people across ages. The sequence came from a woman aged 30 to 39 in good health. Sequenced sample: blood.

CDR3 nucleotides: TGCAGTGCTAGAGATTACACCGACAATGAGCAGTTCTTC. Protein product: CSARDYTDNEQFF. This chain joins TRBV20-1 and TRBJ2-1; unclear D gene. The CDR3 has 13 residues. V lost 0 bases, J lost 5 bases, and 8 bases lay in between. Germline values: CDR1 DFQATT, CDR2 SNEGSKA (reference sequence).